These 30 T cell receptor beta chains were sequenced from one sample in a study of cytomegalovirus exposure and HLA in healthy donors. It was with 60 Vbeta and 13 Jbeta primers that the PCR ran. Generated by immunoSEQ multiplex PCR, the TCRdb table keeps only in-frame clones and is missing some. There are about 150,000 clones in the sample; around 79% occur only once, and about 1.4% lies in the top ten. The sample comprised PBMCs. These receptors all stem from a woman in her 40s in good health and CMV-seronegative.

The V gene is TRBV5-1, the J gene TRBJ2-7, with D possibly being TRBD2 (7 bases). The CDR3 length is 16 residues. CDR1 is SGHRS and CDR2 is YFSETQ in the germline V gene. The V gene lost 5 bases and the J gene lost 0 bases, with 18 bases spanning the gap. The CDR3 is CASRDSLGGLSYEQYF. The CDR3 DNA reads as TGCGCCAGCAGGGACAGCCTGGGGGGGCTCTCCTACGAGCAGTACTTC.

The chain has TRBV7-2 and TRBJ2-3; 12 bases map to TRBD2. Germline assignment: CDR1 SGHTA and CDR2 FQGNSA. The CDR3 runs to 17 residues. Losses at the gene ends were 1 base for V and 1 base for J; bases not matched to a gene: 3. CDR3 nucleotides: TGTGCCAGCAGCTTAGGGTGGACTAGCGGGGGCACAGATACGCAGTATTTT. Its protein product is CASSLGWTSGGTDTQYF.

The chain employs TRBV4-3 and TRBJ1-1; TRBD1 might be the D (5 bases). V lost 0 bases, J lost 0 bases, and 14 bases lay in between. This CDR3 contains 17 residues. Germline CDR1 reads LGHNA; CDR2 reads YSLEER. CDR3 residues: CASSQDNGRVMNTEAFF. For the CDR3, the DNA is TGCGCCAGCAGCCAAGATAATGGCAGGGTCATGAACACTGAAGCTTTCTTT.

The CDR3 loop reads CASSSRDREEAFF. The DNA of the CDR3 is TGTGCCAGTAGTTCCCGGGACAGGGAGGAAGCTTTCTTT. The rearrangement uses TRBV19 and TRBJ1-1; 9 nucleotides line up with TRBD1. This CDR3 contains 13 residues. V was clipped by 5 bases and J by 8 bases; unmatched bases: 6. CDR1 is LNHDA and CDR2 is SQIVND in the germline V gene (reference sequence).

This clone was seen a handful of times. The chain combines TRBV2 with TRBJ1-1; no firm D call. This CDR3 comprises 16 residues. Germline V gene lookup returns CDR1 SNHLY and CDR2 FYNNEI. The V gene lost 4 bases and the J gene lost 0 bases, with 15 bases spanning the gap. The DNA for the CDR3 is TGTGCCAGCAGTGGGACTCCGGGAACAATGAACACTGAAGCTTTCTTT. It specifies CASSGTPGTMNTEAFF.

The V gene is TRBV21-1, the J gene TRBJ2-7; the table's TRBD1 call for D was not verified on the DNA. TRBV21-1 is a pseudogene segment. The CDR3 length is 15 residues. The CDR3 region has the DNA TGTGCCAGCAGCAAATGGGGGCTCAACACTTACGAGCAGTACTTC. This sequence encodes CASSKWGLNTYEQYF.

The CDR3 DNA reads as TGTGCCAGCACCAGGGGAGGGTCCAAGGTTAATTCACCCCTCCACTTT. It translates to CASTRGGSKVNSPLHF. The chain joins TRBV7-9 to TRBJ1-6; a possible D gene is TRBD1 (6 bases). The germline CDR1 and CDR2 sequences are SEHNR and FQNEAQ (reference sequence). This CDR3 spans 16 amino acids. Trimming cost V 7 bases and J 6 bases, with 19 bases left between them.

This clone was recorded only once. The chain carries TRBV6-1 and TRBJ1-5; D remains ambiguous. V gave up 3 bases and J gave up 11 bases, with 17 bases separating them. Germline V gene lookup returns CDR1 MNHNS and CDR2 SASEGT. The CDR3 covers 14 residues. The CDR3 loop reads CASSEEGKGRSQHF. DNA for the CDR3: TGTGCCAGCAGTGAGGAAGGGAAAGGGAGGTCCCAGCATTTT.

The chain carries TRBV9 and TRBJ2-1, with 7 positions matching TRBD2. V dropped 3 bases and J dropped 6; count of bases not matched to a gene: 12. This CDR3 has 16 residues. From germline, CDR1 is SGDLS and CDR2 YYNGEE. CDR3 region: CASSGPGLRGVNEQFF. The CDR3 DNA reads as TGTGCCAGCAGCGGGCCGGGACTCCGGGGGGTCAATGAGCAGTTCTTC.

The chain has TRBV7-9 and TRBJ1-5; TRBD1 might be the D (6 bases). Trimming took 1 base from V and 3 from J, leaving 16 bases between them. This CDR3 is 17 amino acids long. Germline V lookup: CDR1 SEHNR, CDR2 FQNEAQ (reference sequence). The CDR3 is CASSLGAGGGPNQPQHF. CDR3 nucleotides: TGTGCCAGCAGCTTAGGGGCGGGTGGGGGCCCCAATCAGCCCCAGCATTTT.

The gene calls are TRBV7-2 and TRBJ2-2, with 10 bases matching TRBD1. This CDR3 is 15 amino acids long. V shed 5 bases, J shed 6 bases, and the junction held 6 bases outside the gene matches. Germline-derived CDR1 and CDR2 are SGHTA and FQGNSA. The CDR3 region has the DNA TGTGCCAGCAGCAAGCGGGACAGGGGAGCCGGGGAGCTGTTTTTT. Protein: CASSKRDRGAGELFF.

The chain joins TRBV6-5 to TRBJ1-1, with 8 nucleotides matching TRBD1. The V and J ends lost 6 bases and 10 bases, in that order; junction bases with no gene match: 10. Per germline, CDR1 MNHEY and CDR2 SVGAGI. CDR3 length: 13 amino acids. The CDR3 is CASSKDRGHAAFF. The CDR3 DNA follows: TGTGCCAGCAGCAAAGACAGGGGCCACGCAGCTTTCTTT.

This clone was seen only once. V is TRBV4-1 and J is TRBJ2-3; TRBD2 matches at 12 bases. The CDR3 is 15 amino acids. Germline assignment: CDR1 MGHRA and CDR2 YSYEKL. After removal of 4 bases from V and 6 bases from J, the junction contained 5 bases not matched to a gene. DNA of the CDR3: TGCGCCAGCAGCCTGCGACTAGCGGGGGCTGATACGCAGTATTTT. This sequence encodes CASSLRLAGADTQYF.

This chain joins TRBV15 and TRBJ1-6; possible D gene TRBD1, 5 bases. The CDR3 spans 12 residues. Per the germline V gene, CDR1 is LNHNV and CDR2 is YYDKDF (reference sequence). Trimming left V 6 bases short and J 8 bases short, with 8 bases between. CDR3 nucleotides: TGTGCCACCAGTGGGGCACATTCACCCCTCCACTTT. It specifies CATSGAHSPLHF. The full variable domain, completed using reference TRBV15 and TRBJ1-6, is DAMVIQNPRYQVTQFGKPVTLSCSQTLNHNVMYWYQQKSSQAPKLLFHYYDKDFNNEADTPDNFQSRRPNTSFCFLDIRSPGLGDTAMYLCATSGAHSPLHFGNGTRLTVT.

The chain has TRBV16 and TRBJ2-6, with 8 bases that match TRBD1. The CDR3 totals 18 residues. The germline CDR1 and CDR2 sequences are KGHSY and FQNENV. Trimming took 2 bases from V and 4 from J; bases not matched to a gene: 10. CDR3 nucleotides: TGTGCCAGCAGCCAACCGGACAGGGCCCCCCCGGGGGCCAACGTCCTGACTTTC. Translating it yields CASSQPDRAPPGANVLTF. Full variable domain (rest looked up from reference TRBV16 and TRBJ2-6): GEEVAQTPKHLVRGEGQKAKLYCAPIKGHSYVFWYQQVLKNEFKFLISFQNENVFDETGMPKERFSAKCLPNSPCSLEIQATKLEDSAVYFCASSQPDRAPPGANVLTFGAGSRLTVL.

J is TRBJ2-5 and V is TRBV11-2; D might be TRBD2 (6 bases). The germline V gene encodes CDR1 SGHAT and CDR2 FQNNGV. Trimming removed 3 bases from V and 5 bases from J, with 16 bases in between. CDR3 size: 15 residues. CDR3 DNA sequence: TGTGCCAGCAGCTTTGGGGGGACTGCCCGTGAGACCCAGTACTTC. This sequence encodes CASSFGGTARETQYF.

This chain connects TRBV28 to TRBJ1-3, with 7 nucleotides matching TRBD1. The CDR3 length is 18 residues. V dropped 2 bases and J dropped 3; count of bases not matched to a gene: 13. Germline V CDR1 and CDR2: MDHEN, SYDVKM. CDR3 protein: CASSLAPDRRAFGNTIYF. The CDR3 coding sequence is TGTGCCAGCAGTTTAGCCCCGGACAGGAGGGCTTTTGGAAACACCATATATTTT.

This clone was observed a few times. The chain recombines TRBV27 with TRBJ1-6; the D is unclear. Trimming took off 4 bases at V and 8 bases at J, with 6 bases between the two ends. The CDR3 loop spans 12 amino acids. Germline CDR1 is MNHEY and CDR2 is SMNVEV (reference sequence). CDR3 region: CASSSNYSPLHF. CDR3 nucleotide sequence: TGTGCCAGCAGTTCAAATTATTCACCCCTCCACTTT.

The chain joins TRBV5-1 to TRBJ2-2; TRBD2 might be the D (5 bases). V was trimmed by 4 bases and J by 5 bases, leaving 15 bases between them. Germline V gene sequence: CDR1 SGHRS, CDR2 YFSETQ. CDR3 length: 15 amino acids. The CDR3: CASSLRSPGTGELFF. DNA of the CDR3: TGCGCCAGCAGCCTCCGAAGTCCGGGGACCGGGGAGCTGTTTTTT.

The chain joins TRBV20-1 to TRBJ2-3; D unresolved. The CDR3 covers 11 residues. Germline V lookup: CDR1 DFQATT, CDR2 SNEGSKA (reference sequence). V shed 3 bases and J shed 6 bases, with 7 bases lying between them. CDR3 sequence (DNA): TGCAGTGCTAGCCCGTCCGATACGCAGTATTTT. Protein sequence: CSASPSDTQYF.

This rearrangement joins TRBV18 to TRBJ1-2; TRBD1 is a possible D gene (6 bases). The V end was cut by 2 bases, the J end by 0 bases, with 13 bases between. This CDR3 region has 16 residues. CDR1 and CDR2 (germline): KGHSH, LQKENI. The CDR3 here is CASSPVTGVTNYGYTF. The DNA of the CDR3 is TGTGCCAGCTCACCAGTGACAGGTGTAACTAACTATGGCTACACCTTC.

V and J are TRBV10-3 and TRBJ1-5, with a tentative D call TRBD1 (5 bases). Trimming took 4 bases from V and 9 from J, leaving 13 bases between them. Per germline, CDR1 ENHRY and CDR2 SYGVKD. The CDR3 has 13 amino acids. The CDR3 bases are TGTGCCATCAGTGGCGTCAGCCAGGGGCCCCAGCATTTT. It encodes CAISGVSQGPQHF.

CDR3 sequence: CASSPPGTGDETQYF. The CDR3 coding sequence is TGTGCCAGCTCACCACCCGGGACAGGGGATGAGACCCAGTACTTC. The chain is built from TRBV18 and TRBJ2-5; 10 nucleotides match TRBD1. The trim removed 0 bases at V and 5 bases at J, leaving 3 bases unmatched. The length of the CDR3 is 15 residues. Looked up from germline, CDR1 is KGHSH and CDR2 is LQKENI.

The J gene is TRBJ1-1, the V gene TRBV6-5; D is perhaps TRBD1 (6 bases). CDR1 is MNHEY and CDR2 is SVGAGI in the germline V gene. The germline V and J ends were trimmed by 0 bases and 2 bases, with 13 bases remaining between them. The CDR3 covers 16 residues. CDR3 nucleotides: TGTGCCAGCAGTTACTCCGCGACAGGTCTAAACACTGAAGCTTTCTTT. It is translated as CASSYSATGLNTEAFF.

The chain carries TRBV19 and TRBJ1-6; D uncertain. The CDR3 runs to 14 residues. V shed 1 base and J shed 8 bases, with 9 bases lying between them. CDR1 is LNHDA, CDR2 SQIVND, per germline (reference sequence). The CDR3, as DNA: TGTGCCAGTAGTATAGCGTGGGGAGATTCACCCCTCCACTTT. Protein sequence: CASSIAWGDSPLHF. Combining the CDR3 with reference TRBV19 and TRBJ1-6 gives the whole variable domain DGGITQSPKYLFRKEGQNVTLSCEQNLNHDAMYWYRQDPGQGLRLIYYSQIVNDFQKGDIAEGYSVSREKKESFPLTVTSAQKNPTAFYLCASSIAWGDSPLHFGNGTRLTVT.

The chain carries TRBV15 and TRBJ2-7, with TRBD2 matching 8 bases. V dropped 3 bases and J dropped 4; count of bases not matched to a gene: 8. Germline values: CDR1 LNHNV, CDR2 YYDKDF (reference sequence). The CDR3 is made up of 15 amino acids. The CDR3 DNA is TGTGCCACCAGCAGGGATATAGCGGGGCGATACGAGCAGTACTTC. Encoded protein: CATSRDIAGRYEQYF.

In nucleotides, the CDR3 is TGTGCCAGCAGTCCACTACCTCCGGTCGGGACAGGCGGAGCTCTGTACTTC. Encoded protein: CASSPLPPVGTGGALYF. The chain couples TRBV28 to TRBJ2-7, with 8 bases that match TRBD1. Germline V lookup: CDR1 MDHEN, CDR2 SYDVKM. V lost 5 bases and J lost 12; bases outside the gene matches: 24. The CDR3 is 17 amino acids.

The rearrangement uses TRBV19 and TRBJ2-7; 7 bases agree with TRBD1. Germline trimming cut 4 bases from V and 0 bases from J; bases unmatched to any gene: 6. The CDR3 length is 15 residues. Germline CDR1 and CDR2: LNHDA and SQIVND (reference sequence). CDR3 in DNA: TGTGCCAGTAGTACAGGGGGTGGGAGCTCCTACGAGCAGTACTTC. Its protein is CASSTGGGSSYEQYF.

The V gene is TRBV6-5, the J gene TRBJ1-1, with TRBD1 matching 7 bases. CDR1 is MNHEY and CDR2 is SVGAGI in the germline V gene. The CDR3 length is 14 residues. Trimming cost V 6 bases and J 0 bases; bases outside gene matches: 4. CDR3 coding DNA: TGTGCCAGCAGGAGGGACAGCATGAACACTGAAGCTTTCTTT. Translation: CASRRDSMNTEAFF.

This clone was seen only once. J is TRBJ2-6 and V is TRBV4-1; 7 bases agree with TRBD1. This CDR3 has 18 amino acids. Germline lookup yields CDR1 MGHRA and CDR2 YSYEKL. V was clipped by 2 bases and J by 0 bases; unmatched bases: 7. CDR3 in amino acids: CASSQPGQTISGANVLTF. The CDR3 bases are TGCGCCAGCAGCCAACCGGGACAGACGATCTCTGGGGCCAACGTCCTGACTTTC.